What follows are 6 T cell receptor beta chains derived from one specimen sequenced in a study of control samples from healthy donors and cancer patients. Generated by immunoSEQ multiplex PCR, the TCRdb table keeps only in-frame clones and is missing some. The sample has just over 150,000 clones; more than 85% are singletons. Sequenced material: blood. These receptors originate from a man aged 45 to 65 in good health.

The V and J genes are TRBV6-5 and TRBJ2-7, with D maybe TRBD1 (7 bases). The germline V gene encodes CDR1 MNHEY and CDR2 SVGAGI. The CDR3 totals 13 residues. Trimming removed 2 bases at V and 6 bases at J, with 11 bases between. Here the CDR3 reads CASSYVQGGEQYF. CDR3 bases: TGTGCCAGCAGTTACGTCCAGGGGGGCGAGCAGTACTTC.

The CDR3 bases are TGTGCCAGTAGTATAACGGGAGGGGGGGATCAGCCCCAGCATTTT. Translation: CASSITGGGDQPQHF. The V gene is TRBV19, the J gene TRBJ1-5; D is perhaps TRBD1 (6 bases). The V end lost 2 bases, the J end lost 5 bases, and 13 bases lay between the germline ends. Germline assignment: CDR1 LNHDA and CDR2 SQIVND (reference sequence). The CDR3 sequence is 15 residues long.

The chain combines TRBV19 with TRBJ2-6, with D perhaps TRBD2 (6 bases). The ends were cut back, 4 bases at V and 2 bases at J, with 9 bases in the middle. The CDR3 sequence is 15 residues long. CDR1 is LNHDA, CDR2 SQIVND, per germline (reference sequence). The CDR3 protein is CASSTPSAGANVLTF. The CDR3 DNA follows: TGTGCCAGTAGTACGCCTAGCGCTGGGGCCAACGTCCTGACTTTC.

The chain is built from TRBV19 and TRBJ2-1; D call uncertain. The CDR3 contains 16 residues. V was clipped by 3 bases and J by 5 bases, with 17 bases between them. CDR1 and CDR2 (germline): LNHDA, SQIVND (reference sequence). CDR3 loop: CASSIDSRGRDNEQFF. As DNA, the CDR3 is TGTGCCAGTAGTATCGACTCCAGAGGTCGGGACAATGAGCAGTTCTTC.

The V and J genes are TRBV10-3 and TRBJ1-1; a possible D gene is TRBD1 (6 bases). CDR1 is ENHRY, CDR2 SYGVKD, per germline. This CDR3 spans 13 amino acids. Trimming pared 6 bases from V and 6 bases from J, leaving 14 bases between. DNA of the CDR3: TGTGCCATCAGGACAGGCTCGGGGGCTGAAGCTTTCTTT. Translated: CAIRTGSGAEAFF.

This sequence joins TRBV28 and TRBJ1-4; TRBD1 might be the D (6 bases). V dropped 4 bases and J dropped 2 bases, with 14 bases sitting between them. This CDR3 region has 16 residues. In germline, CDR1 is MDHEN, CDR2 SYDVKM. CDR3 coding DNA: TGTGCCAGCAGTTCTCGGGGGGGGCGGACTAATGAAAAACTGTTTTTT. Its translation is CASSSRGGRTNEKLFF.